Sequencing of this T cell receptor (beta chain) was carried out in a study of T cell responses to AZD1222 COVID-19 vaccine. TCRdb's copy holds only in-frame clones and misses some; the assay was immunoSEQ multiplex PCR. The sample includes 200,000 or so clones, over 80% of them seen just once. Study results and limitations: Reportedly, nearly half of unique spike TCRs recognized epitopes outside B.1.351/B.1.1.7 mutations. Most donors were white British and more were female, and clonal diversity was possibly underestimated. Just 5 or 6 AZD1222 recipients tested seropositive at baseline. Increased Spike-specific TCR breadth and depth were observed after two AZD1222 doses.

V was trimmed by 4 bases and J by 2 bases, leaving 14 bases between them. The CDR3 is 15 residues long. Germline values: CDR1 MNHEY, CDR2 SVGAGI. With respect to this clone: Its antigen is not known.

The chain links TRBV6-5 to TRBJ2-5, with D perhaps TRBD1 (7 bases). The clonotype comes from an adult in good health. This specimen was peripheral blood, taken on day 0 of MenACWY control vaccination. CDR3 loop: CASSFPTGTQETQYF. In DNA form, the CDR3 reads TGTGCCAGCAGTTTCCCGACAGGGACTCAAGAGACCCAGTACTTC.